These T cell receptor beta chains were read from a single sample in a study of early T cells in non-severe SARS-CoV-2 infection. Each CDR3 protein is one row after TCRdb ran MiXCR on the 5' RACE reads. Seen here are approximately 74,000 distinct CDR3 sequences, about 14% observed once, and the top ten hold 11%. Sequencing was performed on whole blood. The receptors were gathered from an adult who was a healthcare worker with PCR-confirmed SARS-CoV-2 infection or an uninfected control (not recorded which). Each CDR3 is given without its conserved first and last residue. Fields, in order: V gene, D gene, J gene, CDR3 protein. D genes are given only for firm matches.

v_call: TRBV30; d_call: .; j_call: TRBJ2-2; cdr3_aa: AWSVVLNTGELF
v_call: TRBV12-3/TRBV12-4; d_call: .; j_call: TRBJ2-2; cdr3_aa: ASSLVGPTGELF
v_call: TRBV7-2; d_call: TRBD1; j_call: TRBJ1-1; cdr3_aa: ASSVGQGNTEAF
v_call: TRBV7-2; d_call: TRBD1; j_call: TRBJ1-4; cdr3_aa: ASSSETGGREKLF
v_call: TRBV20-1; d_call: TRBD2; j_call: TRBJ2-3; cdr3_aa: SARWGLGTDTQY
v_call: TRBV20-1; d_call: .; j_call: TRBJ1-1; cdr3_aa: NAEELNTEAF
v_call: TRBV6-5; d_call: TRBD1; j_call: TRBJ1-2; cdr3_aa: ASRRTGGRRGYT
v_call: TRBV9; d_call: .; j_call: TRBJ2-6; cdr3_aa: ASSAELPGANVLT
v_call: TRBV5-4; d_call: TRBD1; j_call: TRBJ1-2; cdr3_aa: ASSSPGGRGGYT
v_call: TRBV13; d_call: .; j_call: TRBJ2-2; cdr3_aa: ASSLHSTGELF
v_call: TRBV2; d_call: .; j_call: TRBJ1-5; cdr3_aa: ASRLGQPQH
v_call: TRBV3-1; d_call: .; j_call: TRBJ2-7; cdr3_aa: ASSQTRQGEQY
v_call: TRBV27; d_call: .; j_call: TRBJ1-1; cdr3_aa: ASGLMGDTAEAF
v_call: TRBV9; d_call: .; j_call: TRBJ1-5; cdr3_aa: ASSVDWYQPQH
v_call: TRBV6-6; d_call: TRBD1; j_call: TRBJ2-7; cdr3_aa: ASSRDRGLNEQY
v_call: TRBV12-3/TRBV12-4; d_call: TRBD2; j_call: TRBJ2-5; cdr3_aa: ASSFGGGQETQY
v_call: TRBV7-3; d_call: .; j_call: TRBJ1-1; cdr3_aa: ASSLTPYEGTEAF
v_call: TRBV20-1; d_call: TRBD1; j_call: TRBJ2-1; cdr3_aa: SASPGQGSEQF
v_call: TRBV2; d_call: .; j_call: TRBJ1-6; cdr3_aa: ASREWTDSPLH